The sample holds a few counts of the clone carrying this TCR beta chain. As yet, its antigen is unknown. This sample was included in a study of regulatory T cells in long-lasting Graves disease. To make TCR beta libraries, researchers used iRepertoire HTBI primers and Arm-PCR of CDR3 regions. Each CDR3 protein gets one entry after TCRdb re-called the multiplex PCR reads with MiXCR. The sample has around 450,000 distinct CDR3 sequences; over 12% are singletons. Study-wide findings and caveats: Between persistent patients, 2,500 to 3,500 public clonotypes were shared, exceeding the 966 shared between new patients.

As to time point: newly diagnosed GD, antithyroid drugs for less than 3 months. The authors made the TCR library using RNA they extracted from PBMCs. The CDR3 has 16 amino acids. CDR1 and CDR2 from the germline V gene are DFQATT and SNEGSKA (reference sequence). V was clipped by 5 bases and J by 1 base, with 20 bases between them. These same records also appear under a second study, on T cells in Graves' hyperthyroidism and ophthalmopathy.

The chain recombines TRBV20-1 with TRBJ2-5; tentative D call: TRBD2 (6 bases). Specimen: peripheral blood mononuclear cells (PBMCs), collected at new diagnosis, from a patient treated with antithyroid drugs. This receptor was obtained from a woman in her 40s with Graves disease. Here the CDR3 reads CSAQSERATTQETQYF. In DNA, the CDR3 is TGCAGTGCTCAGTCTGAGCGGGCCACCACCCAAGAGACCCAGTACTTC.